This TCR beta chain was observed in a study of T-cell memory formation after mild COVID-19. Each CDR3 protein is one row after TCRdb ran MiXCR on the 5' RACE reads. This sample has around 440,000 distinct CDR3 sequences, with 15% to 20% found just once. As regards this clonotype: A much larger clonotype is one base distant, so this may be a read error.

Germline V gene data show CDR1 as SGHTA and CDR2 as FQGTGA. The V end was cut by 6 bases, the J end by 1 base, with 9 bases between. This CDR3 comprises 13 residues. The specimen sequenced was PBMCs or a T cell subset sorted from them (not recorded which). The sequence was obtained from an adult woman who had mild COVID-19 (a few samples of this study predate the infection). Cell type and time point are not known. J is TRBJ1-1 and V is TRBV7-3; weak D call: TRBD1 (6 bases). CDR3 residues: CASRSTGNTEAFF. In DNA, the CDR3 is TGTGCCAGCAGATCGACAGGGAACACTGAAGCTTTCTTT.